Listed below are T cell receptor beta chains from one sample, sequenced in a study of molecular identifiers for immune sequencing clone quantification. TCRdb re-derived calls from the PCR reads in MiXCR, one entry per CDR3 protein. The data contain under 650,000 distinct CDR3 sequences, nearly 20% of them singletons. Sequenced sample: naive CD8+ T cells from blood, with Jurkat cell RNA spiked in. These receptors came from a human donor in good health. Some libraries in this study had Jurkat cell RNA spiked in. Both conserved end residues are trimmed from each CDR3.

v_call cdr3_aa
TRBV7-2 ASSLPPGQGPGELL
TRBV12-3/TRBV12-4 ASSLGAQLEAF
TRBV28 ASGSGAQHEQY
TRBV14 ASSPQGAVDEQY
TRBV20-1 SAFRTSGRALSYEQY
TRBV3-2 ASSQLRTSGSYNEQF
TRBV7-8 ASSLGRGGEQF
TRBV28 ASGTSSYEQY
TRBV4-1 ASSPTPDTQY
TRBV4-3 ASSQDLDRQETQY
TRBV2 ASSHHKDRRGNQPQH
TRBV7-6 ASSLETGDITGELF
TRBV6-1 ASSAFEGNTEAF
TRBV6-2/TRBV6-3 ASTGMVWSGGNTGELF
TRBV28 ASSPGITLTDTQY
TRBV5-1 ASSSGEGAGSNQPQH
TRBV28 ASSEGSGYDQPQH